Listed below are T cell receptor beta chains from one sample, sequenced in a study of blood T cell repertoires in COVID-19. Libraries were prepared by immunoSEQ multiplex PCR; TCRdb keeps only in-frame clonotypes and omits some of them. Among approximately 260,000 clones listed, about nine tenths were seen once. Specimen: peripheral blood. These receptors were taken from a woman in her forties with acute or convalescent COVID-19. CDR3s include the opening cysteine and the closing phenylalanine or tryptophan. A D gene is named only where the DNA matches it firmly. Clone size is given for some rows only: seen once, a few or many times, or a class if the clone is expanded.

clone_size j_call v_call d_call cdr3_nt cdr3_aa
NA TRBJ2-3 TRBV3-1/TRBV3-2 NA TGTGCCAGCAGCCACACGACAGGAAGCACAGATACGCAGTATTTT CASSHTTGSTDTQYF
few TRBJ2-2 TRBV3-1/TRBV3-2 NA TGTGCCAGCAAGTTTTCCCTGGGGAGCACCGGGGAGCTGTTTTTT CASKFSLGSTGELFF
NA TRBJ1-2 TRBV5-1 TRBD1 TGCGCCAGCAGTTCAGGGGGCAACTATGGCTACACCTTC CASSSGGNYGYTF
NA TRBJ2-3 TRBV30 NA TGTGCCTGGAGCAACAGGGTTTCGGCAGATACGCAGTATTTT CAWSNRVSADTQYF
NA TRBJ2-1 TRBV15 TRBD1 TGTGCCACCAGCGACAGGGGGAAGGGTTTCAATGAGCAGTTCTTC CATSDRGKGFNEQFF
NA TRBJ1-1 TRBV4-1 NA TGCGCCAGCAGCCATTTATCAGGGGTGGACACTGAAGCTTTCTTT CASSHLSGVDTEAFF
NA TRBJ1-1 TRBV6-4 TRBD1 TGTGCCAGCAGGCCGGACAGGGGGGGTACTGAAGCTTTCTTT CASRPDRGGTEAFF
NA TRBJ1-1 TRBV27 NA TGTGCCAGCAGCCGGGGGGACACTGAAGCTTTCTTT CASSRGDTEAFF
NA TRBJ1-1 TRBV29-1 NA TGCAGCGTTGACGCCGCGATCACTGAAGCTTTCTTT CSVDAAITEAFF
NA TRBJ1-4 TRBV27 NA TGTGCCAGCAGTTCCCGGCAACGGGGGGTTAATGAAAAACTGTTTTTT CASSSRQRGVNEKLFF
NA TRBJ2-1 TRBV2 TRBD2 TGTGCCAGCAGTGTAAGAGGAGGAAGCGGGGGCCTAGTCTCCTACAATGAGCAGTTCTTC CASSVRGGSGGLVSYNEQFF
NA TRBJ1-5 TRBV2 TRBD1 TGTGCCAGCAGGCGGACAGGGTCACGCCAGCCCCAGCATTTT CASRRTGSRQPQHF
NA TRBJ2-4 TRBV7-9 TRBD1 TGTGCCAGCAGCCCGGGGGACAGGGCACTCCTAGCCAAAAACATTCAGTACTTC CASSPGDRALLAKNIQYF